Presented here are 32 T cell receptor beta chains from one specimen sequenced in a study of shared clonotypes between healthy human individuals. Here immunoSEQ multiplex PCR was the method, and the copy in TCRdb shows in-frame clones only, minus some. The sample has nearly 500,000 clones, 70% to 80% seen once. The sequencing sample was made of PBMCs. Receptors were obtained from a woman in her thirties or forties in good health. Some clones in this sample may be carry-over from other donors' samples.

The chain recombines TRBV13 with TRBJ2-7; possibly TRBD1 or TRBD2 for D (6 bases each). Germline V CDR1 and CDR2: PRHDT, FYEKMQ (reference sequence). The germline V and J ends were trimmed by 0 bases and 6 bases, with 21 bases remaining between them. The CDR3 length is 17 residues. CDR3 bases: TGTGCCAGCAGCTTAGGCCTGGGGGGCGTCGTTCGGGGCGAGCAGTACTTC. The encoded protein is CASSLGLGGVVRGEQYF.

The chain recombines TRBV7-3 with TRBJ1-2, with a possible D match to TRBD1 (5 bases). CDR1 SGHTA and CDR2 FQGTGA come from the germline V gene. The CDR3 totals 15 residues. The germline V and J ends were trimmed by 6 bases and 7 bases, with 21 bases remaining between them. CDR3 in DNA: TGTGCCAGCAGTGAAGGGGCTGCTCTATCCGGTGGCTACACCTTC. This gives the protein CASSEGAALSGGYTF.

This clone was counted a single time. The V and J genes are TRBV9 and TRBJ2-3; 8 bases are a match to TRBD2. Germline V gene data show CDR1 as SGDLS and CDR2 as YYNGEE. V was clipped by 2 bases and J by 0 bases; unmatched bases: 5. The CDR3 runs to 16 residues. CDR3 amino acids: CASSVGLASSTDTQYF. The CDR3 region has the DNA TGTGCCAGCAGCGTTGGACTAGCATCTAGCACAGATACGCAGTATTTT.

This clone was found many times. The chain recombines TRBV10-2 with TRBJ2-3; D is perhaps TRBD1 (6 bases). The CDR3 spans 17 residues. V was trimmed by 0 bases and J by 8 bases, leaving 21 bases between them. In germline, CDR1 is WSHSY, CDR2 SAAADI. CDR3 protein: CASSESGAGRFVGTQYF. DNA of the CDR3: TGCGCCAGCAGTGAGTCGGGGGCCGGCCGGTTTGTGGGTACGCAGTATTTT.

The chain is built from TRBV9 and TRBJ2-1; the match to TRBD2 covers 8 bases. This CDR3 spans 15 amino acids. Germline V gene sequence: CDR1 SGDLS, CDR2 YYNGEE. Trimming at V came to 4 bases and at J to 2 bases, leaving 5 bases not matched to a gene. This chain's CDR3 is CASSQTSVTYNEQFF. The CDR3 DNA follows: TGTGCCAGCAGCCAGACTAGCGTGACCTACAATGAGCAGTTCTTC.

The V gene is TRBV11-1, the J gene TRBJ2-5; 7 positions agree with TRBD2. Trimming cost V 5 bases and J 7 bases; bases outside gene matches: 7. The CDR3 totals 13 residues. Germline CDR1 is SGHAT and CDR2 is FQDESV (reference sequence). CDR3 bases: TGTGCCAGCAGCCCGACCAGGGAGGGGACCCAGTACTTC. Amino acid sequence: CASSPTREGTQYF.

This CDR3 is CASSIEWTSEQYF. CDR3 in DNA: TGTGCCAGTAGTATAGAATGGACATCCGAGCAGTACTTC. The chain employs TRBV19 and TRBJ2-7; weak D call: TRBD1 (5 bases). Trimming removed 0 bases from V and 6 bases from J, with 9 bases in between. The CDR3 covers 13 residues. Germline loops: CDR1 LNHDA, CDR2 SQIVND (reference sequence).

This clone has a handful of counts. At one of its ends the junction is not consistent with the germline gene, which may arise from a read error. This specimen includes other DNA sequences encoding the same CDR3. The chain links TRBV2 to TRBJ2-7; 11 bases match TRBD2. The CDR3 is 17 amino acids. CDR1 is SNHLY, CDR2 FYNNEI, per germline. The CDR3 coding sequence is TGCGCCAGCGCTTCTTCTAGCGGGGGGACTTCCTCCTACGAGCAGTACTTC. It translates to CASASSSGGTSSYEQYF.

This rearrangement joins TRBV30 to TRBJ2-5; 13 bases map to TRBD2. The DNA end is a closer match to TRBJ2-7, so the J assignment may be wrong. Germline values: CDR1 GTSNPN, CDR2 SVGIG (reference sequence). CDR3 length: 14 amino acids. The CDR3 here is CAWSWTSGSYEQYF. The DNA for the CDR3 is TGTGCCTGGAGTTGGACTAGCGGGAGCTACGAGCAGTACTTC.

This clone has a handful of counts. This chain connects TRBV29-1 to TRBJ2-1, with 10 positions matching TRBD1. The CDR3 runs to 15 residues. V lost 1 base, J lost 6 bases, and 6 bases stayed unmatched. CDR1 is SQVTM, CDR2 ANQGSEA, per germline. CDR3 protein: CSVEGDRGRANEQFF. DNA for the CDR3: TGCAGCGTTGAAGGCGACAGGGGGCGCGCCAATGAGCAGTTCTTC.

About this clone: A read error likely explains this, since a far larger clone differs by one base. Other nucleotide sequences from this sample produce the same CDR3. The rearrangement joins TRBV30 to TRBJ2-7; the D gene is possibly TRBD1 (5 bases). Germline assignment: CDR1 GTSNPN and CDR2 SVGIG (reference sequence). The V gene lost 4 bases and the J gene lost 4 bases, with 20 bases spanning the gap. The length of the CDR3 is 15 residues. The CDR3 sequence is CAWISLQGAFYEQYF. As DNA, the CDR3 is TGTGCCTGGATATCCCTGCAAGGGGCTTTTTACGAGCAGTACTTC.

V is TRBV10-3 and J is TRBJ1-2; 9 bases fit TRBD1. Unmatched junction bases numbered 10, after V lost 7 bases and J lost 7 bases. The germline V gene has CDR1 ENHRY and CDR2 SYGVKD. CDR3 length: 14 amino acids. The CDR3 here is CAIIEDRGGGGYTF. CDR3 bases: TGTGCCATCATCGAGGACAGGGGAGGAGGTGGCTACACCTTC.

The chain is built from TRBV7-8 and TRBJ2-1; D is perhaps TRBD1 (5 bases). CDR3 length: 16 amino acids. Germline V gene data show CDR1 as SGHVS and CDR2 as FQNEAQ. Trimming left V 1 base short and J 7 bases short, with 17 bases between. DNA of the CDR3: TGTGCCAGCAGCTTAGTCGCAGGGATGGACCTAAATGAGCAGTTCTTC. This sequence encodes CASSLVAGMDLNEQFF.

This chain connects TRBV21-1 to TRBJ2-1; the table names TRBD2, a call not compared with the DNA. TRBV21-1 is shown as a pseudogene. The CDR3 totals 12 residues. Written as DNA, the CDR3 is TGTGCCAGCCACGGGGAGGCCGATGAGCAGTTCTTC. This gives the protein CASHGEADEQFF.

The CDR3 protein is CASSLTEYNEQFF. In nucleotides, the CDR3 is TGTGCCAGCAGCTTAACAGAGTACAATGAGCAGTTCTTC. The genes are TRBV7-9 and TRBJ2-1; D remains unclear. The CDR3 totals 13 residues. Trimming took 2 bases from V and 4 from J, leaving 6 bases between them. Germline V CDR1 and CDR2: SEHNR, FQNEAQ (reference sequence).

The chain uses TRBV4-2 and TRBJ2-7, with TRBD2 matching 11 bases. This CDR3 comprises 15 residues. Germline CDR1 reads LGHNA; CDR2 reads YNFKEQ. The V segment lost 4 bases and the J segment 10 bases; nucleotides outside the gene matches: 12. Written as DNA, the CDR3 is TGTGCCAGCAGCCCACTAGCGGGAGCCTCCTACGGACAGTACTTC. Its protein is CASSPLAGASYGQYF.

This clone was seen only once. A much larger clonotype is one base distant, so this may be a read error. This CDR3 is also generated by other DNA sequences in the sample. The chain joins TRBV7-2 to TRBJ1-1, with TRBD1 as a possible D gene (5 bases). Germline CDR1 SGHTA, CDR2 FQGNSA. The CDR3 totals 14 residues. Trimming removed 5 bases from V and 3 bases from J, with 13 bases in between. Written as DNA, the CDR3 is TGTGCCAGCAGCCTTCAGAGCAGGGACACTGAAGCTTTCTTT. Protein product: CASSLQSRDTEAFF.

The gene calls are TRBV28 and TRBJ1-5; a weak D match, TRBD1 (5 bases). Germline V gives CDR1 MDHEN, CDR2 SYDVKM. Trimming stripped 6 bases from V and 3 bases from J, with 18 bases between. The CDR3 has 16 residues. CDR3 amino acids: CASSLPRGPLNQPQHF. The DNA of the CDR3 is TGTGCCAGCAGCCTCCCGAGGGGCCCCCTCAATCAGCCCCAGCATTTT.

V is TRBV28 and J is TRBJ1-5; 11 bases are a match to TRBD1. V shed 6 bases, J shed 7 bases, and the junction held 11 bases outside the gene matches. The CDR3 runs 16 residues. In germline, CDR1 is MDHEN, CDR2 SYDVKM. CDR3 nucleotide sequence: TGTGCCAGCAGCTCGGACAGGGGGCCCAGCGGACAGCCCCAGCATTTT. Protein: CASSSDRGPSGQPQHF.

The chain carries TRBV29-1 and TRBJ2-3; 8 bases agree with TRBD2. The germline gives CDR1 SQVTM, CDR2 ANQGSEA. CDR3 size: 16 residues. Losses at the gene ends were 4 bases for V and 2 bases for J; bases not matched to a gene: 11. The CDR3 DNA follows: TGCAGCGTTGTAATCGGGAGCGGGAGAACCACAGATACGCAGTATTTT. Its protein is CSVVIGSGRTTDTQYF.

This clone was seen more than once but under ten times. This chain joins TRBV11-2 and TRBJ1-3; weak D call: TRBD1 (6 bases). The CDR3 loop spans 16 amino acids. CDR1 is SGHAT, CDR2 FQNNGV, per germline. V lost 5 bases to trimming and J lost 0 bases, with 14 bases between them. DNA for the CDR3: TGTGCCAGCAGCGAGTGGGGGCTCTCCTCTGGAAACACCATATATTTT. Translation gives CASSEWGLSSGNTIYF.

In its sample, this clone was seen once. One end of the junction is discordant with germline, which a read error may explain. The chain links TRBV5-4 to TRBJ2-1; 8 nucleotides align to TRBD2. The CDR3 length is 15 residues. Per the germline V gene, CDR1 is SGHNT and CDR2 is YYREEE (reference sequence). CDR3 in DNA: TGTGCCAGCTGCTTAGCGGGGAGCTCCTACAATGAGCAGTTCTTC. Protein sequence: CASCLAGSSYNEQFF.

The genes are TRBV5-6 and TRBJ1-5; D unresolved. The CDR3 covers 15 residues. Germline CDR1 and CDR2: SGHDT and YYEEEE. V was shortened by 0 bases and J by 0 bases, with 7 bases between the two germline ends. CDR3: CASSLGPYSNQPQHF. The CDR3 coding sequence is TGTGCCAGCAGCTTGGGGCCCTATAGCAATCAGCCCCAGCATTTT.

This chain uses TRBV27 with TRBJ1-2; 8 bases are a match to TRBD1. CDR1 MNHEY and CDR2 SMNVEV come from the germline V gene (reference sequence). With V trimmed by 5 bases and J by 5 bases, 10 bases remained unmatched. The CDR3 is 15 residues long. The CDR3 DNA reads as TGTGCCAGCAGTCTCGGGCGGACAGGGCGTTATGGCTACACCTTC. The encoded protein is CASSLGRTGRYGYTF.

For this clone: This likely traces to a read error, being one base from a far larger clone. The V call is TRBV30, the J call TRBJ1-1; D call uncertain. The length of the CDR3 is 15 residues. The V end was cut by 4 bases, the J end by 0 bases, with 15 bases between. Germline CDR1 and CDR2: GTSNPN and SVGIG (reference sequence). Written as DNA, the CDR3 is TGTGCCTGGAATGTAGGCCCTCAACTGAACACTGAAGCTTTCTTT. Translating it yields CAWNVGPQLNTEAFF.

This clone was counted only a few times. The chain carries TRBV27 and TRBJ2-2; 10 bases fit TRBD1. CDR3 length: 14 amino acids. Trimming at V came to 5 bases and at J to 7 bases, leaving 4 bases not matched to a gene. Germline V gives CDR1 MNHEY, CDR2 SMNVEV (reference sequence). The CDR3 coding sequence is TGTGCCAGCAGTCACGGGACAGGGGTCGGGGAGCTGTTTTTT. This gives the protein CASSHGTGVGELFF.

The chain couples TRBV19 to TRBJ1-5; D possibly corresponds to TRBD1 (5 bases). CDR1 LNHDA and CDR2 SQIVND come from the germline V gene (reference sequence). V lost 4 bases and J lost 4, with 17 bases in between. The CDR3 runs to 16 residues. The CDR3 DNA reads as TGTGCCAGTAGTACCGACCGGGACGGCTTAAATCAGCCCCAGCATTTT. Protein: CASSTDRDGLNQPQHF.

V and J are TRBV11-2 and TRBJ2-7; 10 bases agree with TRBD1. Per germline, CDR1 SGHAT and CDR2 FQNNGV. CDR3 length equals 13 residues. Trimming removed 3 bases from V and 6 bases from J; junction bases left unmatched: 2. CDR3 sequence (DNA): TGTGCCAGCAGCTTCCGGACAGGGGGCGAGCAGTACTTC. It yields the protein CASSFRTGGEQYF.

Notes on this clone: This could be a read error, since a much larger clone is one nucleotide away. This chain connects TRBV7-2 to TRBJ2-1, with D hard to call. This CDR3 is 11 amino acids long. From germline, CDR1 is SGHTA and CDR2 FQGNSA. The ends were cut back, 0 bases at V and 10 bases at J, with 4 bases in the middle. The CDR3 sequence is CASSLAEEQFF. The CDR3 DNA sequence: TGTGCCAGCAGCTTAGCGGAGGAGCAGTTCTTC.

This chain joins TRBV7-3 and TRBJ2-2; a weak D match, TRBD2 (5 bases). CDR1 SGHTA and CDR2 FQGTGA come from the germline V gene. CDR3 length: 15 residues. V was pared by 5 bases and J by 1 base, with 11 bases between. The CDR3 protein is CASSPDSQNTGELFF. CDR3 nucleotide sequence: TGTGCCAGCAGCCCGGACTCCCAGAACACCGGGGAGCTGTTTTTT.

This CDR3 reads CASGQASGANVLTF. DNA of the CDR3: TGTGCCAGCGGACAGGCTTCTGGGGCCAACGTCCTGACTTTC. The chain is built from TRBV25-1 and TRBJ2-6; 7 positions match TRBD1. The ends lost 8 bases at V and 1 base at J; junction bases unmatched: 2. The CDR3 covers 14 residues. Germline lookup yields CDR1 MGHDK and CDR2 SYGVNS.

The CDR3 coding sequence is TGTGCCAGCAGGAGGGACAGGGGCTTTCAAGAGACCCAGTACTTC. This gives the protein CASRRDRGFQETQYF. The chain links TRBV2 to TRBJ2-5, with 10 bases identical to TRBD1. The J segment lost 2 bases and the V segment lost 6 bases, leaving 6 bases of the junction unmatched. The CDR3 has 15 residues. Germline lookup yields CDR1 SNHLY and CDR2 FYNNEI.